This section outlines one T cell receptor beta chain sequence together with its context. Naive CD8 cells, CD45RO-negative and positively selected for CCR7, excluded terminally differentiated effector memory CD45RA+ cells. This entry is derived from a study of shared clonotypes between healthy human individuals. Assay: immunoSEQ multiplex PCR; the TCRdb copy retains only in-frame clones and omits some. Of about 2.2 million clones listed, around 93% are singletons. Germline V lookup: CDR1 SGDLS, CDR2 YYNGEE. The CDR3 length is 14 residues. V lost 0 bases, J lost 6 bases, and 5 bases stayed unmatched. The rearrangement uses TRBV9 and TRBJ2-7, with 8 bases matching TRBD2. This sequence originates from a man younger than 35 in good health. Some clones in this sample may be carry-over from other donors' samples. The sequenced sample was naive CD8+ T cells from PBMCs. The CDR3 nucleotides read TGTGCCAGCAGCGTAGTCCTGGCGGGAGGCGAGCAGTACTTC. Translation gives CASSVVLAGGEQYF.